Following are 2 T cell receptor beta chains from one sample sequenced in a study of shared clonotypes between healthy human individuals. Libraries were prepared by immunoSEQ multiplex PCR; TCRdb keeps only in-frame clonotypes and omits some of them. This table has some 480,000 clones, 70% to 80% appearing once. Sequenced input: PBMCs. The receptors originated from a woman aged 40 to 50 in good health. Some clones in this sample may be carry-over from other donors' samples.

This rearrangement joins TRBV10-2 to TRBJ2-7, with TRBD2 identical over 12 bases. The CDR3 contains 14 residues. Trimming cost V 6 bases and J 3 bases; bases outside gene matches: 3. CDR1 and CDR2 (germline): WSHSY, SAAADI. DNA of the CDR3: TGCGCCAGCAGCGGACTAGCGGGACACTACGAGCAGTACTTC. It yields the protein CASSGLAGHYEQYF.

The CDR3 sequence is CASSYQSSSGANVLTF. The CDR3 DNA reads TGTGCCAGCAGTTACCAGTCCTCCTCTGGGGCCAACGTCCTGACTTTC. The rearrangement joins TRBV6-5 to TRBJ2-6, with no clear D. Germline values: CDR1 MNHEY, CDR2 SVGAGI. Trimming removed 2 bases from V and 0 bases from J, with 8 bases in between. There are 16 residues in the CDR3.